The 24 T cell receptor beta chains below all came from one sample that was sequenced in a study of cytomegalovirus exposure and HLA in healthy donors. The PCR made use of 60 Vbeta and 13 Jbeta primers. Some clones are missing from TCRdb's copy, which holds only in-frame ones; the method was immunoSEQ multiplex PCR. The sample holds some 150,000 clones, 75% to 85% seen once. The sequenced sample was PBMCs. Receptor source: a male donor in good health and CMV-seronegative.

The rearrangement joins TRBV10-3 to TRBJ1-6, with TRBD1 matching over 12 bases. There are 15 residues in the CDR3. Trimming removed 6 bases from V and 6 bases from J; junction bases left unmatched: 3. Germline CDR1 ENHRY, CDR2 SYGVKD. CDR3 in DNA: TGTGCCATCAGGGGACAGGGGGCCGGTAATTCACCCCTCCACTTT. Its translation is CAIRGQGAGNSPLHF.

A remark on this clone: Its ends do not fully match the called genes, so a read error is possible. The rearrangement joins TRBV7-7 to TRBJ2-3; TRBD2 matches 10 bases. Germline V gene sequence: CDR1 SSHAT, CDR2 FNYEAQ (reference sequence). The CDR3 has 17 amino acids. The chain's CDR3 is CASSLGSSGGHTDTQYF. CDR3 DNA: TGTGCTAGCAGCTTAGGGTCTAGCGGGGGTCACACAGATACGCAGTATTTT.

This chain connects TRBV15 to TRBJ2-5; D unclear. Looked up from germline, CDR1 is LNHNV and CDR2 is YYDKDF (reference sequence). The CDR3 contains 15 residues. V was clipped by 1 base and J by 2 bases, with 11 bases between them. CDR3 bases: TGTGCCACCAGCAGAGTGGTGGCGACTCAAGAGACCCAGTACTTC. It yields the protein CATSRVVATQETQYF.

V gene TRBV5-1 combines with J gene TRBJ2-3; possible D gene TRBD2, 6 bases. Between the trimmed V and J ends, which lost 2 bases and 0 bases, there was a span of 19 bases. Germline CDR1 reads SGHRS; CDR2 reads YFSETQ. The CDR3 is 18 amino acids. This CDR3 is CASSLSPGTYPSTDTQYF. CDR3 nucleotides: TGCGCCAGCAGCTTATCCCCTGGGACTTACCCTAGCACAGATACGCAGTATTTT.

The chain carries TRBV11-3 and TRBJ2-3; 7 bases match TRBD1. Germline V CDR1 and CDR2: SGHNT, YENEEA. V shed 5 bases, J shed 3 bases, and the junction held 5 bases outside the gene matches. CDR3 length: 14 residues. CDR3 in DNA: TGTGCCAGCAGCGCGCACAGGGGAACAGATACGCAGTATTTT. Protein: CASSAHRGTDTQYF.

Remarks on this clone: This sample includes further DNA sequences coding for the same CDR3. The V call is TRBV27, the J call TRBJ1-1, with 9 bases fitting TRBD1. The ends lost 5 bases at V and 3 bases at J; junction bases unmatched: 4. Looked up from germline, CDR1 is MNHEY and CDR2 is SMNVEV (reference sequence). The CDR3 totals 14 residues. The CDR3 DNA reads as TGTGCCAGCAGTCTACAGGGGGCGGACACTGAAGCTTTCTTT. This translates into CASSLQGADTEAFF.

This chain uses TRBV11-2 with TRBJ2-7, with 8 bases that match TRBD1. CDR3 length: 15 amino acids. The germline gives CDR1 SGHAT, CDR2 FQNNGV. With V trimmed by 1 base and J by 6 bases, 8 bases remained unmatched. DNA of the CDR3: TGTGCCAGCAGCTTAGTGAGTGGGACAGGAGGCGAGCAGTACTTC. Protein product: CASSLVSGTGGEQYF.

This clone was counted only a few times. The genes are TRBV18 and TRBJ1-1; D is undetermined. CDR3 length equals 13 residues. Germline CDR1 KGHSH, CDR2 LQKENI. The V gene lost 3 bases and the J gene lost 3 bases, with 8 bases spanning the gap. The chain's CDR3 is CASSPDSDTEAFF. In DNA, the CDR3 is TGTGCCAGCTCACCCGATTCGGACACTGAAGCTTTCTTT.

The J gene is TRBJ1-4, the V gene TRBV6-1; a weak D match, TRBD1 (6 bases). There are 15 residues in the CDR3. Germline V lookup: CDR1 MNHNS, CDR2 SASEGT. V gave up 1 base and J gave up 8 bases, with 14 bases separating them. The CDR3 loop reads CASSEVARGGEKLFF. The CDR3, as DNA: TGTGCCAGCAGTGAAGTGGCGCGGGGGGGCGAAAAACTGTTTTTT.

V usage is TRBV7-3 and J usage is TRBJ2-7; D is perhaps TRBD1 (5 bases). This CDR3 is 16 amino acids long. V was shortened by 7 bases and J by 1 base, with 20 bases between the two germline ends. Germline CDR1 and CDR2: SGHTA and FQGTGA. The chain's CDR3 is CASNGRFRARSYEQYF. The CDR3 DNA is TGTGCCAGCAATGGGCGGTTCAGGGCTAGGTCCTACGAGCAGTACTTC.

The V gene is TRBV6-1, the J gene TRBJ1-6; perhaps TRBD1 as D (5 bases). Trimming left V 6 bases short and J 0 bases short, with 9 bases between. In germline, CDR1 is MNHNS, CDR2 SASEGT. The CDR3 spans 15 residues. CDR3 sequence: CASRDTSSYNSPLHF. The CDR3 DNA sequence: TGTGCCAGCAGGGACACGAGCTCCTATAATTCACCCCTCCACTTT.

The V and J genes are TRBV10-3 and TRBJ2-6; 12 bases line up with TRBD1. With V trimmed by 2 bases and J by 3 bases, 5 bases remained unmatched. Per germline, CDR1 ENHRY and CDR2 SYGVKD. This CDR3 has 18 amino acids. CDR3 in amino acids: CAISERDRGLSGANVLTF. In nucleotides, the CDR3 is TGTGCCATCAGTGAGCGGGACAGGGGGCTGAGTGGGGCCAACGTCCTGACTTTC.

This clone was counted a single time. V and J are TRBV6-1 and TRBJ1-6; D unclear. The CDR3 length is 12 residues. With 2 bases removed from V and 7 bases from J, the gap between germline ends came to 3 bases. CDR1 and CDR2 (germline): MNHNS, SASEGT. The CDR3 DNA is TGTGCCAGCAGTGAACCAAATTCACCCCTCCACTTT. It codes for CASSEPNSPLHF.

This clone appeared a few times. The chain has TRBV13 and TRBJ1-1; a possible D gene is TRBD1 (5 bases). Trimming pared 0 bases from V and 0 bases from J, leaving 11 bases between. Germline assignment: CDR1 PRHDT and CDR2 FYEKMQ (reference sequence). The CDR3 contains 16 residues. In DNA, the CDR3 is TGTGCCAGCAGCTTAGGCCGCAGGGCGGTGAACACTGAAGCTTTCTTT. Its protein product is CASSLGRRAVNTEAFF.

The chain uses TRBV5-1 and TRBJ2-3; D uncertain. This CDR3 is built from 14 residues. V shed 1 base and J shed 0 bases, with 6 bases lying between them. Germline CDR1 SGHRS, CDR2 YFSETQ. The CDR3 DNA reads as TGCGCCAGCAGCTTGTCAACTAGCACAGATACGCAGTATTTT. It yields the protein CASSLSTSTDTQYF.

The gene calls are TRBV7-2 and TRBJ1-5; D is unresolved. The CDR3 has 16 amino acids. V lost 5 bases and J lost 1, with 15 bases in between. In germline, CDR1 is SGHTA, CDR2 FQGNSA. CDR3 protein: CASSRDRQASNQPQHF. CDR3 DNA: TGTGCCAGCAGCCGGGATAGGCAGGCCAGCAATCAGCCCCAGCATTTT. Drawing the rest from reference TRBV7-2 and TRBJ1-5, the complete variable domain is GAGVSQSPSNKVTEKGKDVELRCDPISGHTALYWYRQSLGQGLEFLIYFQGNSAPDKSGLPSDRFSAERTGGSVSTLTIQRTQQEDSAVYLCASSRDRQASNQPQHFGDGTRLSIL.

This chain connects TRBV6-4 to TRBJ2-5; D may be TRBD2 (6 bases). Germline CDR1 MRHNA, CDR2 SNTAGT. Trimming pared 3 bases from V and 7 bases from J, leaving 18 bases between. This CDR3 is built from 15 residues. CDR3 residues: CASSESGLLGGTQYF. As DNA, the CDR3 is TGTGCCAGCAGTGAATCGGGACTGCTGGGGGGGACCCAGTACTTC.

The V call is TRBV4-1, the J call TRBJ2-7; D gene unclear. The CDR3 runs 16 residues. Trimming removed 0 bases at V and 1 base at J, with 13 bases between. Germline-derived CDR1 and CDR2 are MGHRA and YSYEKL. CDR3 protein: CASSQDPHHRSYEQYF. The CDR3 bases are TGCGCCAGCAGCCAAGATCCGCACCATCGGTCCTACGAGCAGTACTTC.

This clone was seen more than once but under ten times. This chain uses TRBV5-8 with TRBJ1-5; D remains ambiguous. The germline V gene encodes CDR1 SGHTS and CDR2 YDEGEE. The ends were cut back, 1 base at V and 6 bases at J, with 5 bases in the middle. CDR3 length: 12 residues. The CDR3 bases are TGTGCCAGCAGCTTGATAGTTCAGCCCCAGCATTTT. It encodes CASSLIVQPQHF.

This chain uses TRBV29-1 with TRBJ1-2; 8 bases agree with TRBD1. Germline-derived CDR1 and CDR2 are SQVTM and ANQGSEA. The CDR3 spans 12 residues. The V segment lost 6 bases and the J segment 7 bases; nucleotides outside the gene matches: 7. The CDR3 bases are TGCAGCGTACCGGACAGGGAGGTTGGCTACACCTTC. It is translated as CSVPDREVGYTF.

This clone has only a few counts. The rearrangement links TRBV6-5 to TRBJ2-7; 8 bases are a match to TRBD1. V was pared by 3 bases and J by 4 bases, with 8 bases of the junction left unmatched. The CDR3 totals 15 residues. The germline V gene encodes CDR1 MNHEY and CDR2 SVGAGI. CDR3 protein: CASSYGPGGSYEQYF. DNA of the CDR3: TGTGCCAGCAGTTATGGGCCAGGGGGCTCGTACGAGCAGTACTTC.

The chain has TRBV9 and TRBJ2-3, with 10 bases lining up with TRBD1. The CDR3 contains 15 residues. Germline V gives CDR1 SGDLS, CDR2 YYNGEE. Trimming at V came to 4 bases and at J to 0 bases, leaving 2 bases not matched to a gene. Here the CDR3 DNA reads TGTGCCAGCAGCCGACAGGGGGCGAGCACAGATACGCAGTATTTT. It is translated as CASSRQGASTDTQYF.

A note on this clone: Other DNA variants within this sample encode the same CDR3. The rearrangement uses TRBV5-1 and TRBJ2-7, with 7 bases matching TRBD1. Germline CDR1 and CDR2: SGHRS and YFSETQ. This CDR3 comprises 13 residues. The J segment lost 2 bases and the V segment lost 4 bases, leaving 3 bases of the junction unmatched. CDR3 in amino acids: CASSPGQTYEQYF. The CDR3 DNA sequence: TGCGCCAGCAGCCCGGGACAGACCTACGAGCAGTACTTC.

This clone was observed once. The chain combines TRBV5-6 with TRBJ2-2, with D possibly being TRBD2 (6 bases). Trimming took 4 bases from V and 8 from J, leaving 12 bases between them. Germline V gene sequence: CDR1 SGHDT, CDR2 YYEEEE. The CDR3 is 13 amino acids. CDR3 coding DNA: TGTGCCAGCAGCCAGGGAGGCGAGGGGGAGCTGTTTTTT. Protein product: CASSQGGEGELFF.